The source of this TCR beta chain is a study of blood T cells in healthy people across ages. Whole-study findings and limits: A roughly linear fall in TCR beta diversity per million T cells was seen with increasing age.

This CDR3 comprises 14 residues. V was trimmed by 2 bases and J by 2 bases, leaving 9 bases between them. For the second PCR, which ran for 7 to 11 cycles, a sample-barcoded 5' primer and a J-beta primer mix were used. One entry per CDR3 protein, called by TCRdb with MiXCR from the 5' RACE reads. The data contain 540,000 or so distinct CDR3 sequences, less than 25% of them seen just once; the ten biggest clones take up around 10%. At least ten counts were recorded for this clonotype. Its antigen is unknown. Total RNA, at least 5.5 micrograms per sample, came from PBMCs. The sample was also reused in another study, on T cells of mothers and their children.

Sequencing used blood. This chain uses TRBV12-3 or TRBV12-4 with TRBJ2-5, with D tentatively TRBD2 (5 bases). The TCR sequence derives from a boy younger than 18 in good health. The CDR3 sequence is CASSLNGGQETQYF. The DNA for the CDR3 is TGTGCCAGCAGTTTAAACGGCGGGCAAGAGACCCAGTACTTC.